This record concerns one TCR beta chain sequence. Looked up from germline, CDR1 is SGHNT and CDR2 is YYREEE (reference sequence). The V gene end was trimmed by 5 bases and the J gene end by 2 bases; junction bases not matched to a gene: 7. The CDR3 length is 14 residues. Clones were sequenced by immunoSEQ multiplex PCR, and TCRdb holds only the in-frame ones, with some missing. The sample lists around 62,000 clones; approximately 94% were seen once. This sample was included in a study of preoperative IRX-2 immunotherapy in early breast cancer. The treatment denotes: preoperative locoregional IRX-2 cytokine immunotherapy.

The specimen was obtained from a patient treated with IRX-2 immunotherapy. This TCR was sampled from a human donor with breast cancer. This chain uses TRBV5-4 with TRBJ2-7, with 7 bases matching TRBD1. CDR3 in amino acids: CASSTMGQTYEQYF. The CDR3, as DNA: TGTGCCAGCAGTACTATGGGACAGACCTACGAGCAGTACTTC.